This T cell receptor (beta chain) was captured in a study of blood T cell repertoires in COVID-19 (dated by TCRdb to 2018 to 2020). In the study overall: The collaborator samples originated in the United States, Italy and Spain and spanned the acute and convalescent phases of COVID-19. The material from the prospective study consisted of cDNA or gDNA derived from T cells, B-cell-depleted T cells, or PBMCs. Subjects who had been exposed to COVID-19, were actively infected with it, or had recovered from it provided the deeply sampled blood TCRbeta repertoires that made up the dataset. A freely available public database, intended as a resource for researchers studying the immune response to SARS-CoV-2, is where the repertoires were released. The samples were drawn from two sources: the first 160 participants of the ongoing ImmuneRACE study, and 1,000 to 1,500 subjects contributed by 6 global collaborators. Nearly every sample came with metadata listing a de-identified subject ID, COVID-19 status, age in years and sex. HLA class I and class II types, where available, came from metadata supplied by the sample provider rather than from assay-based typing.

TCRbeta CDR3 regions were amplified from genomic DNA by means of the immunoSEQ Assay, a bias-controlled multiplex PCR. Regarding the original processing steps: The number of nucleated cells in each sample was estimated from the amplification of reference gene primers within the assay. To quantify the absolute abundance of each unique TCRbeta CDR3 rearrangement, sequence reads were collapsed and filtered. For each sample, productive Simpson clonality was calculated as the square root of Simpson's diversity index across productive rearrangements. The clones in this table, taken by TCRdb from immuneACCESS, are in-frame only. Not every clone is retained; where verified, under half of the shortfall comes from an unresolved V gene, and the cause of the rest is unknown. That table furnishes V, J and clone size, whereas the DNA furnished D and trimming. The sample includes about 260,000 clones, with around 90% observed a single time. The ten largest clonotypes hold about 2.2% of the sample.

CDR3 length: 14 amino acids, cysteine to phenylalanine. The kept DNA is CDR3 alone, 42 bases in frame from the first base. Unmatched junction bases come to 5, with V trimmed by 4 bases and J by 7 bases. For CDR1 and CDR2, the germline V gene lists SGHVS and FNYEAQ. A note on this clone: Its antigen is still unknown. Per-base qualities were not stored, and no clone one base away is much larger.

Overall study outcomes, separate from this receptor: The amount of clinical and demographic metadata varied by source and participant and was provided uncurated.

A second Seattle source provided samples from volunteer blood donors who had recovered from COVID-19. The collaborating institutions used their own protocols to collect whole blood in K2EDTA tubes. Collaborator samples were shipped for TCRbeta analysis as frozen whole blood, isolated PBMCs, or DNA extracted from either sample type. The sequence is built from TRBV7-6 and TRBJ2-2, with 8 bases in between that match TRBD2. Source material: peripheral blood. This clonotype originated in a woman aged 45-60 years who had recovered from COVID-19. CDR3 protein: CASSYASGYGELFF. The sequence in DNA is TGTGCCAGCAGCTACGCTAGCGGGTACGGGGAGCTGTTTTTT.